Presented here are 12 T cell receptor beta chains from one specimen sequenced in a study of blood T cells in healthy people across ages. Through a sample-barcoded 5' primer and a J-beta primer mix, a second PCR was run for roughly 7 to 11 cycles. Using its own MiXCR run on the 5' RACE reads, TCRdb lists one record per CDR3 protein. The sample shows about 670,000 distinct CDR3 sequences, around 38% of them seen only once. Sequenced: blood. All receptors come from a man of 80 years or more in good health.

This clonotype has ten or more counts. This chain uses TRBV7-2 with TRBJ2-1, with a tentative D call TRBD1 (6 bases). This CDR3 contains 18 residues. Germline values: CDR1 SGHTA, CDR2 FQGNSA. V was trimmed by 2 bases and J by 4 bases, leaving 21 bases between them. The CDR3 is CASSLFGGGRGGYNEQFF. The CDR3 region has the DNA TGTGCCAGCAGCTTATTCGGCGGAGGCAGGGGCGGATACAATGAGCAGTTCTTC.

The table lists this clonotype with a few counts. CDR3 coding DNA: TGTGCCAGCAGTAACCGGAGAGCAGAGACCCAGTACTTC. Protein product: CASSNRRAETQYF. The gene calls are TRBV6-5 and TRBJ2-5, with D unclear. This CDR3 contains 13 residues. CDR1 and CDR2 (germline): MNHEY, SVGAGI. The ends were cut back, 5 bases at V and 4 bases at J, with 11 bases in the middle.

With respect to this clonotype: This may arise from a read error, as a much more abundant clone is one base away. The J gene is TRBJ2-5, the V gene TRBV7-3, with D maybe TRBD2 (6 bases). V was cut by 5 bases and J by 11 bases, with 18 bases left in between. Germline CDR1 reads SGHTA; CDR2 reads FQGTGA. This CDR3 region has 13 residues. CDR3 nucleotides: TGTGCCAGCAGCAACCGGGAGTTTGATGAGCAGTACTTC. Its translation: CASSNREFDEQYF.

The rearrangement links TRBV28 to TRBJ2-7, with 9 bases aligning to TRBD2. V lost 3 bases to trimming and J lost 4 bases; unmatched junction nucleotides: 4. There are 14 residues in the CDR3. Germline-derived CDR1 and CDR2 are MDHEN and SYDVKM. CDR3: CASSFLSGSYEQYF. The CDR3 DNA reads TGTGCCAGCAGTTTTCTTAGCGGGAGTTACGAGCAGTACTTC.

This clonotype was recorded many times. This chain uses TRBV5-1 with TRBJ2-1, with D maybe TRBD2 (6 bases). The CDR3 spans 14 residues. Germline-derived CDR1 and CDR2 are SGHRS and YFSETQ. V was shortened by 4 bases and J by 3 bases, with 11 bases between the two germline ends. CDR3 DNA: TGCGCCAGCAGCAGGAGGGAGGTCTACAATGAGCAGTTCTTC. Amino acid sequence: CASSRREVYNEQFF.

The genes are TRBV5-1 and TRBJ2-7; possible D gene TRBD2, 5 bases. The CDR3 is made up of 15 amino acids. CDR1 is SGHRS and CDR2 is YFSETQ in the germline V gene. Trimming removed 1 base at V and 0 bases at J, with 11 bases between. The chain's CDR3 is CASSLNPGSSYEQYF. For the CDR3, the DNA is TGCGCCAGCAGCTTGAATCCGGGGAGCTCCTACGAGCAGTACTTC.

This clonotype was counted at least ten times. The V gene is TRBV6-1, the J gene TRBJ2-1, with TRBD1 matching over 9 bases. V lost 3 bases and J lost 7; bases outside the gene matches: 4. CDR3 length equals 14 residues. In germline, CDR1 is MNHNS, CDR2 SASEGT. The CDR3 sequence is CASSDQGQGNEQFF. In DNA, the CDR3 is TGTGCCAGCAGTGACCAGGGACAGGGTAATGAGCAGTTCTTC.

CDR3 loop: CASSSAGGTGELFF. The CDR3 bases are TGTGCCAGCAGTTCAGCGGGGGGCACCGGGGAGCTGTTTTTT. The chain combines TRBV2 with TRBJ2-2; 9 bases are shared with TRBD2. The length of the CDR3 is 14 residues. After removal of 5 bases from V and 4 bases from J, the junction contained 2 bases not matched to a gene. CDR1 and CDR2 (germline): SNHLY, FYNNEI. The complete variable domain, with remaining parts taken from reference TRBV2 and TRBJ2-2, reads EPEVTQTPSHQVTQMGQEVILRCVPISNHLYFYWYRQILGQKVEFLVSFYNNEISEKSEIFDDQFSVERPDGSNFTLKIRSTKLEDSAMYFCASSSAGGTGELFFGEGSRLTVL.

This clonotype has only a few counts. V gene TRBV11-2 combines with J gene TRBJ2-7; D is possibly TRBD2 (6 bases). V was clipped by 6 bases and J by 4 bases, with 22 bases between them. Germline CDR1 is SGHAT and CDR2 is FQNNGV. The CDR3 has 16 amino acids. As DNA, the CDR3 is TGTGCCAGCAGGGAGAGACGGGGCGGGGTGAGATACGAGCAGTACTTC. Translated: CASRERRGGVRYEQYF.

The chain recombines TRBV6-5 with TRBJ2-5, with D possibly TRBD2 on 6 matching bases. The CDR3 runs 13 residues. V lost 3 bases, J lost 9 bases, and 14 bases lay in between. The germline V gene encodes CDR1 MNHEY and CDR2 SVGAGI. CDR3 nucleotides: TGTGCCAGCAGTTATTTGGGGGGAACGGCCCAGTACTTC. This gives the protein CASSYLGGTAQYF.

The chain is built from TRBV4-2 and TRBJ1-5; D gene ambiguous. Germline V lookup: CDR1 LGHNA, CDR2 YNFKEQ. Trimming cost V 0 bases and J 0 bases, with 9 bases left between them. The CDR3 runs 16 residues. The CDR3 DNA follows: TGTGCCAGCAGCCAAGAATCGAGAAGTAGCAATCAGCCCCAGCATTTT. It specifies CASSQESRSSNQPQHF.

This clonotype came up many times. The chain links TRBV29-1 to TRBJ2-1; no definite D call. V dropped 4 bases and J dropped 7 bases, with 11 bases sitting between them. Germline-derived CDR1 and CDR2 are SQVTM and ANQGSEA. CDR3 size: 12 residues. In DNA form, the CDR3 reads TGCAGCGTTGGCGCCCTTTCGAATGAGCAGTTCTTC. This codes for CSVGALSNEQFF.